The TCR beta chain described here comes from a study of blood T cells in healthy people across ages. Notes on the study in general: Diversity was higher, and naive CD4+ cells more numerous, in long-lived donors than in aged donors.

A second PCR of 7 to 11 cycles used a sample-barcoded 5' primer and a J-beta primer mix. Each TCR beta cDNA got a 12-nucleotide random molecular identifier. Every sample gave at least 2.5 million paired-end reads containing CDR3. TCRdb re-called the 5' RACE reads with MiXCR, one entry per CDR3 protein. The profile shows approximately 580,000 distinct CDR3 sequences, around 24% of them singletons. In the case of this clonotype: The antigen remains unidentified.

These data were also filed under a second study, of T cells of mothers and their children.

The source is a boy aged 5 to 17 in good health. Sequencing was carried out using blood.

The CDR3, as DNA: TGCGCCAGCAGCCAAGGACAGGAAGCTTTCTTT. This codes for CASSQGQEAFF. This rearrangement joins TRBV4-1 to TRBJ1-1; D possibly corresponds to TRBD1 (5 bases). CDR3 length equals 11 residues. Germline values: CDR1 MGHRA, CDR2 YSYEKL. The ends were cut back, 1 base at V and 8 bases at J, with 5 bases in the middle.